One and the same sample provided the 21 T cell receptor beta chains below, sequenced in a study of beta chain features in type 1 diabetes. Since all of the isolated RNA was reverse transcribed, expressed TCRB transcripts were what got sequenced. Measured with immunoSEQ multiplex PCR; TCRdb has only the in-frame clones, and not every one. The repertoire holds fewer than 550,000 clones, more than 9.5% seen once, with approximately 0.05% in the top ten. Sample: naive CD4+ T cells from blood. These receptors came from a young woman in good health.

The J gene is TRBJ2-2, the V gene TRBV7-9; D might be TRBD1 or TRBD2, each matching 6 bases. From germline, CDR1 is SEHNR and CDR2 FQNEAQ (reference sequence). This CDR3 comprises 15 residues. The V end lost 5 bases, the J end lost 3 bases, and 13 bases lay between the germline ends. The CDR3: CASSERRGDTGELFF. For the CDR3, the DNA is TGTGCCAGCAGCGAGAGAAGGGGGGACACCGGGGAGCTGTTTTTT. The full variable domain, rest sourced from reference TRBV7-9 and TRBJ2-2, is DTGVSQNPRHKITKRGQNVTFRCDPISEHNRLYWYRQTLGQGPEFLTYFQNEAQLEKSRLLSDRFSAERPKGSFSTLEIQRTEQGDSAMYLCASSERRGDTGELFFGEGSRLTVL.

The chain couples TRBV7-2 to TRBJ1-6; no clear D. The CDR3 runs to 13 residues. V lost 2 bases and J 10 bases, leaving 9 bases between the germline ends. The germline CDR1 and CDR2 sequences are SGHTA and FQGNSA. The CDR3: CASSLMGRSPLHF. CDR3 nucleotides: TGTGCCAGCAGCTTAATGGGGAGATCACCCCTCCACTTT.

The chain links TRBV21-1 to TRBJ2-7; the table's D call, TRBD1, has no DNA check behind it. TRBV21-1 is termed a pseudogene. There are 14 residues in the CDR3. The CDR3 here is CASSKSTTKYEQYV. The DNA of the CDR3 is TGTGCCAGCAGCAAATCAACGACAAAATACGAGCAGTACGTC.

In this sample, this clone turned up a few times. This chain joins TRBV5-4 and TRBJ2-4; 7 nucleotides match TRBD1. CDR3 length equals 15 residues. J gave up 7 bases and V 3 bases, and 10 bases lay outside the gene matches. Germline V gene lookup returns CDR1 SGHNT and CDR2 YYREEE (reference sequence). CDR3 DNA sequence: TGTGCCAGCAGCTCGCCGAGGACAGGTTTCAACATTCAGTACTTC. It yields the protein CASSSPRTGFNIQYF.

The chain is built from TRBV2 and TRBJ2-5; 7 bases are shared with TRBD1. CDR1 and CDR2 from the germline V gene are SNHLY and FYNNEI. The CDR3 runs 14 residues. J gave up 5 bases and V 4 bases, and 7 bases lay outside the gene matches. The CDR3 reads CASSGPQGLETQYF. The CDR3 region has the DNA TGTGCCAGCAGTGGTCCACAGGGGCTGGAGACCCAGTACTTC.

This clone was picked up a small number of times. V gene TRBV28 combines with J gene TRBJ2-5; 7 nucleotides align to TRBD2. Germline CDR1 reads MDHEN; CDR2 reads SYDVKM. The junction had 7 bases not matched to a gene; V was cut back by 8 bases and J by 1 base. The CDR3 runs to 14 residues. The CDR3 protein is CASRPGGLQETQYF. The CDR3 coding sequence is TGTGCCAGCCGACCGGGGGGACTCCAAGAGACCCAGTACTTC.

This clone came up a few times. The chain has TRBV28 and TRBJ1-2, with TRBD1 matching over 8 bases. With 5 bases clipped from V and 4 bases from J, the junction kept 3 bases outside the gene matches. The CDR3 runs 13 residues. The germline gives CDR1 MDHEN, CDR2 SYDVKM. The CDR3 here is CASSDTGGYGYTF. DNA of the CDR3: TGTGCCAGCAGTGATACAGGGGGCTATGGCTACACCTTC.

The chain is built from TRBV7-2 and TRBJ2-3; 7 positions agree with TRBD2. The V gene's germline CDR1 is SGHTA and CDR2 FQGNSA. V lost 1 base to trimming and J lost 2 bases; unmatched junction nucleotides: 9. The CDR3 contains 17 residues. The CDR3 region has the DNA TGTGCCAGCAGCTTAGGATGGCGGGAGATCCCCACAGATACGCAGTATTTT. Its protein product is CASSLGWREIPTDTQYF.

The sample holds a few counts of this clone. The chain is built from TRBV11-3 and TRBJ2-1, with D perhaps TRBD2 (6 bases). The CDR3 has 15 amino acids. From germline, CDR1 is SGHNT and CDR2 YENEEA. Between the trimmed V and J ends, which lost 1 base and 7 bases, there was a span of 14 bases. The CDR3 reads CASSLVGGNINEQFF. The CDR3 DNA follows: TGTGCCAGCAGCTTAGTAGGCGGGAACATAAATGAGCAGTTCTTC. Based on the CDR3 plus reference TRBV11-3 and TRBJ2-1, the full variable domain is EAGVVQSPRYKIIEKKQPVAFWCNPISGHNTLYWYLQNLGQGPELLIRYENEEAVDDSQLPKDRFSAERLKGVDSTLKIQPAELGDSAVYLCASSLVGGNINEQFFGPGTRLTVL.

This clone was seen only a few times. The V gene is TRBV11-2, the J gene TRBJ2-5, with D possibly matching TRBD1 (5 bases). This CDR3 is 13 amino acids long. Germline V lookup: CDR1 SGHAT, CDR2 FQNNGV. The V end lost 5 bases, the J end lost 7 bases, and 14 bases lay between the germline ends. The CDR3 DNA follows: TGTGCCAGCAGCCGGACACTACGAACGACCCAGTACTTC. As protein: CASSRTLRTTQYF.

The gene calls are TRBV5-1 and TRBJ2-7; D is possibly TRBD2 (5 bases). CDR3 length: 15 amino acids. Per the germline V gene, CDR1 is SGHRS and CDR2 is YFSETQ. The V gene lost 4 bases and the J gene lost 2 bases, with 16 bases spanning the gap. CDR3 sequence: CASSNPSGYTYEQYF. The CDR3, as DNA: TGCGCCAGCAGCAACCCCTCGGGGTACACCTACGAGCAGTACTTC. Full variable domain (remainder filled in from reference TRBV5-1 and TRBJ2-7): KAGVTQTPRYLIKTRGQQVTLSCSPISGHRSVSWYQQTPGQGLQFLFEYFSETQRNKGNFPGRFSGRQFSNSRSEMNVSTLELGDSALYLCASSNPSGYTYEQYFGPGTRLTVT.

This clone was counted only a few times. The J gene is TRBJ2-4, the V gene TRBV6-1, with D possibly TRBD1 on 5 matching bases. Trimming pared 7 bases from V and 2 bases from J, leaving 15 bases between. CDR3 length: 15 residues. The germline CDR1 and CDR2 sequences are MNHNS and SASEGT. CDR3 in DNA: TGTGCCAGCATGATTGACAGCTGGACCAAAAACATTCAGTACTTC. It specifies CASMIDSWTKNIQYF.

The V call is TRBV29-1, the J call TRBJ2-1; the match to TRBD2 covers 10 bases. Trimming cost V 6 bases and J 4 bases; bases outside gene matches: 6. The CDR3 has 14 amino acids. Germline CDR1 reads SQVTM; CDR2 reads ANQGSEA. The CDR3 region has the DNA TGCAGCGTGTTAGCGGGAGGTTCATACAATGAGCAGTTCTTC. It translates to CSVLAGGSYNEQFF.

This chain uses TRBV7-2 with TRBJ1-5; D gene uncertain. This CDR3 is 15 amino acids long. Germline V gene lookup returns CDR1 SGHTA and CDR2 FQGNSA. V was shortened by 0 bases and J by 3 bases, with 9 bases between the two germline ends. DNA of the CDR3: TGTGCCAGCAGCTTAGCTGGGGTCCTCAATCAGCCCCAGCATTTT. Translating it yields CASSLAGVLNQPQHF.

This chain links TRBV18 with TRBJ1-6, with 9 bases aligning to TRBD1. This CDR3 has 14 residues. The germline gives CDR1 KGHSH, CDR2 LQKENI. After removal of 6 bases from V and 6 bases from J, the junction contained 3 bases not matched to a gene. The CDR3 sequence: CASSRDRANSPLHF. CDR3 DNA: TGTGCCAGCTCCCGGGACAGGGCTAATTCACCCCTCCACTTT. The full variable domain, with the rest looked up from reference TRBV18 and TRBJ1-6, is NAGVMQNPRHLVRRRGQEARLRCSPMKGHSHVYWYRQLPEEGLKFMVYLQKENIIDESGMPKERFSAEFPKEGPSILRIQQVVRGDSAAYFCASSRDRANSPLHFGNGTRLTVT.

This clone was detected a few times. This rearrangement joins TRBV21-1 to TRBJ1-6; the table names TRBD1, a call not compared with the DNA. TRBV21-1 is a listed pseudogene. The CDR3 extends over 12 amino acids. CDR3 sequence (DNA): TGTGCCAGCATCTCAGGGAATTCACCCCTCCACTTT. Its protein product is CASISGNSPLHF.

This clone appeared a few times. The gene calls are TRBV7-9 and TRBJ1-3, with D unresolved. The CDR3 has 16 residues. Germline V gives CDR1 SEHNR, CDR2 FQNEAQ (reference sequence). The germline V and J ends were trimmed by 2 bases and 4 bases, with 15 bases remaining between them. The CDR3 nucleotides read TGTGCCAGCAGCTTACTTACTACTTCGGGGGGAAACACCATATATTTT. This translates into CASSLLTTSGGNTIYF.

A few counts support this clone. The CDR3 region is CATSPDQFREQYF. CDR3 DNA sequence: TGTGCCACCTCACCGGACCAGTTCCGAGAGCAGTACTTC. The chain combines TRBV15 with TRBJ2-7; no firm D call. Germline CDR1 LNHNV, CDR2 YYDKDF (reference sequence). V was cut by 8 bases and J by 7 bases, with 18 bases left in between. This CDR3 spans 13 amino acids.

This clone was counted between two and nine times. The gene calls are TRBV5-6 and TRBJ1-1; D is ambiguous. Germline V gene sequence: CDR1 SGHDT, CDR2 YYEEEE. V lost 0 bases to trimming and J lost 7 bases, with 10 bases between them. The CDR3 runs to 13 residues. CDR3 residues: CASSLVELGEAFF. DNA for the CDR3: TGTGCCAGCAGCTTGGTCGAGCTCGGTGAAGCTTTCTTT.

This clone showed up just a few times. The chain has TRBV7-9 and TRBJ2-3; 8 nucleotides agree with TRBD2. Germline assignment: CDR1 SEHNR and CDR2 FQNEAQ (reference sequence). V trimming: 2 bases; J trimming: 1 base; junction bases outside the gene matches: 2. The CDR3 sequence is 15 residues long. The CDR3 DNA reads TGTGCCAGCAGCTTATCGCGGGGGGGCACAGATACGCAGTATTTT. It codes for CASSLSRGGTDTQYF.

This clone was observed a few times. V is TRBV21-1 and J is TRBJ2-1; the tabulated D call, TRBD2, remains unverified against the DNA. TRBV21-1 is shown as a pseudogene. CDR3 length: 11 amino acids. The CDR3, as DNA: TGTGCCAGCAGCCGCGAACCGGTACGGTTCTTC. Its translation: CASSREPVRFF.